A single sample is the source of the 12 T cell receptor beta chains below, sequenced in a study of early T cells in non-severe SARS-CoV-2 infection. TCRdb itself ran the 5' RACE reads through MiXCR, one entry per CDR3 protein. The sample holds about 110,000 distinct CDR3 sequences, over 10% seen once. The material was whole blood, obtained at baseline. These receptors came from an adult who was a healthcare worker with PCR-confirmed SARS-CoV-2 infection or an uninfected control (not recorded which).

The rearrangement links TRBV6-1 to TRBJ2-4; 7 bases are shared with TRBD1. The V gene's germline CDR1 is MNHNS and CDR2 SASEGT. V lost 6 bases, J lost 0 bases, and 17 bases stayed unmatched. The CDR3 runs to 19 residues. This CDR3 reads CASRIVRGQSELAKNIQYF. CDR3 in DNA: TGTGCCAGCAGAATCGTAAGGGGGCAGAGTGAGCTAGCCAAAAACATTCAGTACTTC.

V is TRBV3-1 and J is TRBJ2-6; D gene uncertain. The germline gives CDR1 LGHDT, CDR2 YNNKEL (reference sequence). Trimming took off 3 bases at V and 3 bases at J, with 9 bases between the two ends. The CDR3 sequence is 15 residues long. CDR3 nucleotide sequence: TGTGCCAGCAGCCAGAGACTTGGTGGGGCCAACGTCCTGACTTTC. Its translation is CASSQRLGGANVLTF.

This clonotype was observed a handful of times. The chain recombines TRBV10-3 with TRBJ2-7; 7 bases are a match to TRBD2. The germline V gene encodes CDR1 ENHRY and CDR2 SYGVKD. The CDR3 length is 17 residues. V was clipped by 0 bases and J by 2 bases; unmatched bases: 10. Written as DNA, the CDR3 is TGTGCCATCAGTGAGTCGCTAGGCGGGAGTGGGGCCTACGAGCAGTACTTC. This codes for CAISESLGGSGAYEQYF.

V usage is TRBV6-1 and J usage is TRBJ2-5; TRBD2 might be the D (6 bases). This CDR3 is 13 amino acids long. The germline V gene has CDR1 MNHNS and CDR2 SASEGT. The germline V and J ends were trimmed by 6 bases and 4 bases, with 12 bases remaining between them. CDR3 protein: CASSGGAGETQYF. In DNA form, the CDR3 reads TGTGCCAGCAGCGGCGGGGCGGGAGAGACCCAGTACTTC.

CDR3 loop: CSVARTSGSYEQYF. The CDR3 nucleotides are TGCAGCGTGGCCAGGACTAGCGGGAGTTACGAGCAGTACTTC. V gene TRBV29-1 combines with J gene TRBJ2-7, with 13 bases aligning to TRBD2. The germline CDR1 and CDR2 sequences are SQVTM and ANQGSEA. V shed 6 bases and J 4 bases; nucleotides not matched to a gene: 6. There are 14 residues in the CDR3.

The CDR3 spells CASSLTGTEVVNEQFF. The DNA of the CDR3 is TGTGCCAGCAGTCTAACCGGGACGGAGGTAGTCAATGAGCAGTTCTTC. The rearrangement joins TRBV6-5 to TRBJ2-1, with D possibly called TRBD1 or TRBD2 (5 bases each). CDR1 and CDR2 (germline): MNHEY, SVGAGI. The V end lost 5 bases, the J end lost 6 bases, and 20 bases lay between the germline ends. The CDR3 is 16 amino acids.

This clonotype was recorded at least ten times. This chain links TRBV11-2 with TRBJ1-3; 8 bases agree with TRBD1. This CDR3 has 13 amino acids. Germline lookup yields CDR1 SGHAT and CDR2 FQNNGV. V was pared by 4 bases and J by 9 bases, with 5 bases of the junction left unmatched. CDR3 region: CASSSGQGTTIYF. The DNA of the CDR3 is TGTGCCAGCAGCTCAGGACAGGGCACCACCATATATTTT.

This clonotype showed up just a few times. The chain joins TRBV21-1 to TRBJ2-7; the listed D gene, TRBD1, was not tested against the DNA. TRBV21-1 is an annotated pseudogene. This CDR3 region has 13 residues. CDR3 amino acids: CASPRGRTYEQYF. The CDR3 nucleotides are TGTGCCAGCCCCAGGGGCCGAACCTACGAGCAGTACTTC.

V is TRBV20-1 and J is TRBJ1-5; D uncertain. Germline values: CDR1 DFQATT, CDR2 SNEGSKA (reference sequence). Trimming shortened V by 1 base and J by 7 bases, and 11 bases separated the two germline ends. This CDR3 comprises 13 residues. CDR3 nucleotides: TGCAGTGCTAGAGGCCAGGCGCAACAGCCCCAGCATTTT. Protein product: CSARGQAQQPQHF.

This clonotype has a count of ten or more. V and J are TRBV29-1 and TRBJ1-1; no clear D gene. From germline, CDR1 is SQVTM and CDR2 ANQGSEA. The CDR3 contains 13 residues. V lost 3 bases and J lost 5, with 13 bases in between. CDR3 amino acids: CSVEFGENTEAFF. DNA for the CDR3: TGCAGCGTTGAGTTCGGGGAAAATACTGAAGCTTTCTTT.

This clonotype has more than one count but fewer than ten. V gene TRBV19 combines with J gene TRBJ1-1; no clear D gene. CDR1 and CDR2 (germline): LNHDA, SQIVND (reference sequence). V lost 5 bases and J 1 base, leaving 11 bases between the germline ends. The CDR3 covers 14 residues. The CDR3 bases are TGTGCCAGTAGTCAGGCTGGACGGAACACTGAAGCTTTCTTT. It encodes CASSQAGRNTEAFF.

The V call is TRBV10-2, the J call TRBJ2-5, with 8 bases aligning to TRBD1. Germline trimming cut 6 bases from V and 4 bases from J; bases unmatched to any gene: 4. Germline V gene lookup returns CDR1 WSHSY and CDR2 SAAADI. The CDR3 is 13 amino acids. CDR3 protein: CASRDRVGETQYF. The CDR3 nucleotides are TGCGCCAGCAGGGACAGGGTTGGAGAGACCCAGTACTTC.